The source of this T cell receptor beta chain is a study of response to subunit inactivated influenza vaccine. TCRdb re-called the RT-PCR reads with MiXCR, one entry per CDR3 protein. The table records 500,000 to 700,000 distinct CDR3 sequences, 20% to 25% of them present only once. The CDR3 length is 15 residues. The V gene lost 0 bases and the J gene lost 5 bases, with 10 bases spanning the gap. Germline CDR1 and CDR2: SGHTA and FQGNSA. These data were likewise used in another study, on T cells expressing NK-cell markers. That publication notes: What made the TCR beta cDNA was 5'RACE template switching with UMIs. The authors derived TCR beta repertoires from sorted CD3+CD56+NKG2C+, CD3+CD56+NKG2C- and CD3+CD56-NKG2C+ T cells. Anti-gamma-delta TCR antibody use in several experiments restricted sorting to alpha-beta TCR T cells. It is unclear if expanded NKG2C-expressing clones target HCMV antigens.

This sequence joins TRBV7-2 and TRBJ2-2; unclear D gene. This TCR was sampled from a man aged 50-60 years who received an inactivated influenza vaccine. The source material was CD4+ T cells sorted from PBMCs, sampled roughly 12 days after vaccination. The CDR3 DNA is TGTGCCAGCAGCTTAGCCCTTTCTAGGACCGGGGAGCTGTTTTTT. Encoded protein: CASSLALSRTGELFF.